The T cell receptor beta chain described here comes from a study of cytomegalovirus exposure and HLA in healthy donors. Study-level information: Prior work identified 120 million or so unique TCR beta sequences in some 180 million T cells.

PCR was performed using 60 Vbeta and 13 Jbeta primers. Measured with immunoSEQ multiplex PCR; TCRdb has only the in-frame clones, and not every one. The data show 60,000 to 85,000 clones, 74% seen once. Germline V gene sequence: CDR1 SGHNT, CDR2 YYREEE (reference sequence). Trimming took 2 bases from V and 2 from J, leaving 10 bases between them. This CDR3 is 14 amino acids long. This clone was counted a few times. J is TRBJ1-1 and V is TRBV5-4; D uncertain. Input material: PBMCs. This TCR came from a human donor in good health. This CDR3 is CASSFTVSNTEAFF. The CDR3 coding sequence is TGTGCCAGCAGCTTTACAGTATCTAACACTGAAGCTTTCTTT.